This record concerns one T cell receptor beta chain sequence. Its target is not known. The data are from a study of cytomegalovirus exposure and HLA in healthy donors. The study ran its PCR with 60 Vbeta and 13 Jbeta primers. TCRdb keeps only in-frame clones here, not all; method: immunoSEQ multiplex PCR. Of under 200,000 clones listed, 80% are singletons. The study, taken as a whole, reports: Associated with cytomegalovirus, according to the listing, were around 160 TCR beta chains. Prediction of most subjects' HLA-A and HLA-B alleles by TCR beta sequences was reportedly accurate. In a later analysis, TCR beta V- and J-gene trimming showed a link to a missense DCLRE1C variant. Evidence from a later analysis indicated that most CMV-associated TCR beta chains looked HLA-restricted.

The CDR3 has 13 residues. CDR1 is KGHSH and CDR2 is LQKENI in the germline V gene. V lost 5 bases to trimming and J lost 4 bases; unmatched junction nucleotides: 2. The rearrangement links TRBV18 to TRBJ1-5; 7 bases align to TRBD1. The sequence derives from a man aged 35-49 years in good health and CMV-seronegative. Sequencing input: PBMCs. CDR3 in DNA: TGTGCCAGCTCAGAGGACAGGAATCAGCCCCAGCATTTT. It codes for CASSEDRNQPQHF.